The sequence of this T cell receptor (beta chain) was determined in a study of T-cell memory formation after mild COVID-19. The ends lost 4 bases at V and 3 bases at J; junction bases unmatched: 3. This CDR3 region has 14 residues. Germline CDR1 is LGHNA and CDR2 is YSLEER. From the 5' RACE reads, TCRdb called clonotypes with MiXCR, one entry per CDR3 protein. The table lists under 200,000 distinct CDR3 sequences, around a tenth of them singletons. This clonotype has a count of ten or more. The J gene is TRBJ1-1, the V gene TRBV4-3, with 9 bases that match TRBD1. The sequencing input was PBMCs or a T cell subset sorted from them (not recorded which). The TCR sequence derives from a man younger than 30 who had mild COVID-19 (a few samples of this study predate the infection). Cell type and time point are not known. CDR3 DNA sequence: TGCGCCAGCAGCCTCCGGACAGGGGACACTGAAGCTTTCTTT. It codes for CASSLRTGDTEAFF.